This TCR beta chain was obtained from a study of blood T cell repertoires in COVID-19. Study summary: Acute and convalescent COVID-19 specimens originated in the United States, Italy and Spain. Sources were T cells, B-cell-depleted T cells, or PBMCs; the material itself was cDNA or gDNA.

Per the study methods: Amplification of reference gene primers provided the estimated nucleated cell counts. Sequencing used immunoSEQ multiplex PCR; TCRdb keeps in-frame clones, though not all of them. That table gives V, J and clone size, and the DNA gave D and trimming. The profile shows fewer than 250,000 clones, roughly 88% of them singletons. Within 2 weeks of study entry, exposed participants had contacted a PCR-confirmed or clinician-diagnosed COVID-19 case. Germline lookup yields CDR1 SGHRS and CDR2 YFSETQ. V dropped 4 bases and J dropped 2 bases, with 8 bases sitting between them. This CDR3 is built from 13 residues.

Sequencing was done on a sample of PBMCs or T cells enriched from blood (not recorded which). The clonotype originates from a woman under 40 who had been exposed to COVID-19. The V gene is TRBV5-1, the J gene TRBJ2-3; D is unresolved. DNA of the CDR3: TGCGCCAGCAGCCCCTACCTCACAGATACGCAGTATTTT. It is translated as CASSPYLTDTQYF.